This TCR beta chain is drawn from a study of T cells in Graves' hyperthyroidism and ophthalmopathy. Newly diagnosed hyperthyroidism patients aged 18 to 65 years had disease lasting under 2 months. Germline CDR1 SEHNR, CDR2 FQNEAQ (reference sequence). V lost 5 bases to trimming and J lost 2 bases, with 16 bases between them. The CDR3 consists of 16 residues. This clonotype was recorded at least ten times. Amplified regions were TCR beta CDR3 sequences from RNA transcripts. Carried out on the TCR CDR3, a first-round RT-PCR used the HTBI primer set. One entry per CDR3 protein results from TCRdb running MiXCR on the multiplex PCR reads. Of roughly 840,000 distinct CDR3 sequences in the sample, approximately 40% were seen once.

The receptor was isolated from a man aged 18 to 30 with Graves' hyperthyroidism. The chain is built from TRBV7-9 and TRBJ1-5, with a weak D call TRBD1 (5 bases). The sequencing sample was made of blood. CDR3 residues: CASSRRPRDGNQPQHF. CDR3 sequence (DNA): TGTGCCAGCAGCCGCAGACCCCGGGACGGCAATCAGCCCCAGCATTTT.